The 24 T cell receptor beta chains reported below all come from one sample, sequenced in a study of blood T cell repertoires in COVID-19. The table came from immunoSEQ multiplex PCR; TCRdb's copy has only in-frame clones and leaves some out. The table has tens of thousands of clones, more than 75% seen once. The sequencing sample was made of peripheral blood. Receptors originate from a man aged 50 to 60 with acute or convalescent COVID-19.

This chain joins TRBV3-1 (or the pseudogene TRBV3-2) and TRBJ1-2; D may be TRBD1 (5 bases). This CDR3 comprises 15 residues. Germline values: CDR1 LGHDT, CDR2 YNNKEL (reference sequence). V was pared by 3 bases and J by 4 bases, with 15 bases between. The CDR3 nucleotides are TGTGCCAGCAGCCACCTAGGGGCCGTTGGCTATGGCTACACCTTC. Translated: CASSHLGAVGYGYTF.

This chain links TRBV27 with TRBJ1-1; TRBD1 might be the D (5 bases). Germline assignment: CDR1 MNHEY and CDR2 SMNVEV (reference sequence). The CDR3 runs 15 residues. V was pared by 3 bases and J by 0 bases, with 11 bases between. The CDR3 DNA follows: TGTGCCAGCAGTTTTTCGGGACTCATGAACACTGAAGCTTTCTTT. The encoded protein is CASSFSGLMNTEAFF.

The rearrangement uses TRBV9 and TRBJ1-3; D is perhaps TRBD1 (5 bases). V was shortened by 4 bases and J by 0 bases, with 11 bases between the two germline ends. This CDR3 has 15 residues. Germline V gene data show CDR1 as SGDLS and CDR2 as YYNGEE. The CDR3 here is CASSPGGISGNTIYF. In nucleotides, the CDR3 is TGTGCCAGCAGCCCCGGGGGGATCTCTGGAAACACCATATATTTT.

This rearrangement joins TRBV5-4 to TRBJ1-6, with 8 nucleotides matching TRBD1. V lost 4 bases to trimming and J lost 10 bases; unmatched junction nucleotides: 16. From germline, CDR1 is SGHNT and CDR2 YYREEE (reference sequence). CDR3 length equals 17 residues. CDR3 protein: CASSEYRDRYNSSPLHF. In nucleotides, the CDR3 is TGTGCCAGCAGCGAGTACCGGGACAGGTATAATTCGTCACCCCTCCACTTT.

A few counts support this clone. CDR3 bases: TGTGCCAGCAGTTTGTCGGAGACCGGGGAGCTGTTTTTT. The encoded protein is CASSLSETGELFF. The chain has TRBV27 and TRBJ2-2; D is unresolved. The germline V gene has CDR1 MNHEY and CDR2 SMNVEV (reference sequence). There are 13 residues in the CDR3. V was cut by 3 bases and J by 5 bases, with 7 bases left in between.

The chain recombines TRBV27 with TRBJ1-2; TRBD1 agrees at 8 bases. Germline V gene data show CDR1 as MNHEY and CDR2 as SMNVEV (reference sequence). Unmatched junction bases numbered 1, after V lost 6 bases and J lost 4 bases. The CDR3 length is 12 residues. CDR3 coding DNA: TGTGCCAGCAGCGACAGGGGCTATGGCTACACCTTC. Translation: CASSDRGYGYTF.

This clone was observed a single time. This chain connects TRBV29-1 to TRBJ1-2; D gene unclear. CDR1 SQVTM and CDR2 ANQGSEA come from the germline V gene. The CDR3 is made up of 14 amino acids. The V and J ends lost 1 base and 4 bases respectively, with 13 bases between them. This CDR3 is CSVEGVERGYGYTF. CDR3 nucleotide sequence: TGCAGCGTTGAAGGAGTTGAGCGGGGCTATGGCTACACCTTC.

The chain is built from TRBV4-1 and TRBJ1-6, with D hard to call. V was cut by 7 bases and J by 6 bases, with 16 bases left in between. Germline V gene lookup returns CDR1 MGHRA and CDR2 YSYEKL. CDR3 length: 15 residues. The CDR3 bases are TGCGCCAGCACCCCACGGGGATCGGGTAATTCACCCCTCCACTTT. Translating it yields CASTPRGSGNSPLHF.

The V and J genes are TRBV19 and TRBJ2-5; TRBD1 might be the D (5 bases). Germline assignment: CDR1 LNHDA and CDR2 SQIVND (reference sequence). The CDR3 has 15 amino acids. The germline V and J ends were trimmed by 4 bases and 2 bases, with 14 bases remaining between them. Here the CDR3 reads CASSTIGDRQETQYF. The CDR3 DNA is TGTGCCAGTAGTACGATAGGCGACAGACAAGAGACCCAGTACTTC.

V is TRBV16 and J is TRBJ1-6; D gene uncertain. Per germline, CDR1 KGHSY and CDR2 FQNENV. The ends were cut back, 4 bases at V and 8 bases at J, with 9 bases in the middle. The CDR3 is made up of 13 amino acids. Written as DNA, the CDR3 is TGTGCCAGCAGCCCTAGCGTGGATTCACCCCTCCACTTT. Translated, it gives CASSPSVDSPLHF.

The chain combines TRBV6-6 with TRBJ2-1; 9 bases match TRBD1. Losses at the gene ends were 4 bases for V and 5 bases for J; bases not matched to a gene: 9. From germline, CDR1 is MNHNY and CDR2 SVGAGI (reference sequence). The CDR3 is 16 residues long. CDR3 sequence reads: CASSSGTGSYHNEQFF. The CDR3 DNA reads TGTGCCAGCAGTTCCGGGACAGGGTCTTACCACAATGAGCAGTTCTTC.

The chain carries TRBV28 and TRBJ2-7; TRBD2 matches 7 bases. Germline assignment: CDR1 MDHEN and CDR2 SYDVKM. With 0 bases clipped from V and 2 bases from J, the junction kept 4 bases outside the gene matches. The CDR3 has 15 residues. For the CDR3, the DNA is TGTGCCAGCAGTTTATGGGCGGGGGAGACCTACGAGCAGTACGTC. Encoded protein: CASSLWAGETYEQYV.

The V call is TRBV5-1, the J call TRBJ2-3; 7 positions agree with TRBD1. CDR3 size: 13 residues. V gave up 4 bases and J gave up 5 bases; unmatched junction bases: 4. Germline values: CDR1 SGHRS, CDR2 YFSETQ. The CDR3: CASSPGTEDTQYF. CDR3 nucleotide sequence: TGCGCCAGCAGCCCCGGGACAGAAGATACGCAGTATTTT.

The V gene is TRBV6-5, the J gene TRBJ1-3; TRBD1 might be the D (5 bases). Looked up from germline, CDR1 is MNHEY and CDR2 is SVGAGI. V lost 6 bases and J lost 2, with 11 bases in between. The CDR3 is 14 amino acids. This CDR3 is CASSSGGAGNTIYF. DNA of the CDR3: TGTGCCAGCAGCTCTGGGGGGGCTGGAAACACCATATATTTT.

The genes are TRBV12-3 or TRBV12-4 and TRBJ2-1; no reliable D call. V was trimmed by 3 bases and J by 12 bases, leaving 9 bases between them. There are 11 residues in the CDR3. CDR3 amino acids: CASSFSLPQFF. Here the CDR3 DNA reads TGTGCCAGCAGTTTTTCCCTACCGCAGTTCTTC.

This chain links TRBV9 with TRBJ1-6; D possibly corresponds to TRBD1 (6 bases). The ends were cut back, 3 bases at V and 4 bases at J, with 14 bases in the middle. CDR3 length: 16 residues. Germline CDR1 and CDR2: SGDLS and YYNGEE. Here the CDR3 reads CASSEREGEYNSPLHF. The CDR3 bases are TGTGCCAGCAGCGAGAGGGAGGGGGAGTATAATTCACCCCTCCACTTT.

The gene calls are TRBV24-1 and TRBJ2-3; 7 positions match TRBD2. V dropped 4 bases and J dropped 6; count of bases not matched to a gene: 3. The length of the CDR3 is 13 residues. CDR1 is KGHDR, CDR2 SFDVKD, per germline. The CDR3 sequence is CATSDPLADTQYF. The CDR3 nucleotides read TGTGCCACCAGTGACCCACTAGCGGATACGCAGTATTTT.

The chain carries TRBV19 and TRBJ1-1; D is unclear. Germline CDR1 LNHDA, CDR2 SQIVND (reference sequence). The V and J ends lost 2 bases and 1 base respectively, with 8 bases between them. The CDR3 has 14 amino acids. The CDR3 protein is CASSIFGQNTEAFF. The CDR3 nucleotides are TGTGCCAGTAGTATATTTGGGCAGAACACTGAAGCTTTCTTT.

The V gene is TRBV27, the J gene TRBJ1-4; a weak D match, TRBD1 (5 bases). The CDR3 length is 14 residues. Germline V gives CDR1 MNHEY, CDR2 SMNVEV (reference sequence). The ends were cut back, 3 bases at V and 14 bases at J, with 19 bases in the middle. The CDR3 region is CASSLRVLPGVLFF. The CDR3 region has the DNA TGTGCCAGCAGTTTGCGGGTACTCCCGGGGGTGCTGTTTTTT. Full variable domain (remainder filled in from reference TRBV27 and TRBJ1-4): EAQVTQNPRYLITVTGKKLTVTCSQNMNHEYMSWYRQDPGLGLRQIYYSMNVEVTDKGDVPEGYKVSRKEKRNFPLILESPSPNQTSLYFCASSLRVLPGVLFFGSGTQLSVL.

This clone was picked up one time. The chain uses TRBV20-1 and TRBJ1-1; D call uncertain. Trimming pared 4 bases from V and 10 bases from J, leaving 10 bases between. The V gene's germline CDR1 is DFQATT and CDR2 SNEGSKA (reference sequence). The CDR3 consists of 10 residues. The CDR3 DNA sequence: TGCAGTGCTATAGGGCGGGTAGCTTTCTTT. Translated, it gives CSAIGRVAFF.

J is TRBJ1-2 and V is TRBV7-9, with no clear D. This CDR3 contains 13 residues. The V end was cut by 0 bases, the J end by 8 bases, with 10 bases between. Per germline, CDR1 SEHNR and CDR2 FQNEAQ (reference sequence). CDR3 nucleotides: TGTGCCAGCAGCTTAGCACTGGTTAGCGGCTACACCTTC. It codes for CASSLALVSGYTF.

This chain joins TRBV15 and TRBJ2-1, with TRBD1 identical over 11 bases. With 4 bases clipped from V and 8 bases from J, the junction kept 10 bases outside the gene matches. CDR1 is LNHNV and CDR2 is YYDKDF in the germline V gene (reference sequence). The CDR3 covers 16 residues. The CDR3 DNA is TGTGCCACCAGCAAAGGGGGGACAGGGGGTATCTATGAGCAGTTCTTC. It translates to CATSKGGTGGIYEQFF. Full variable domain (remainder filled in from reference TRBV15 and TRBJ2-1): DAMVIQNPRYQVTQFGKPVTLSCSQTLNHNVMYWYQQKSSQAPKLLFHYYDKDFNNEADTPDNFQSRRPNTSFCFLDIRSPGLGDTAMYLCATSKGGTGGIYEQFFGPGTRLTVL.

V gene TRBV19 combines with J gene TRBJ2-7, with TRBD1 matching 9 bases. The CDR3 runs to 14 residues. Germline CDR1 is LNHDA and CDR2 is SQIVND (reference sequence). Trimming removed 6 bases from V and 2 bases from J; junction bases left unmatched: 5. CDR3 in DNA: TGTGCCAGTAGGGGGACAGGGAGAACCTACGAGCAGTACTTC. Encoded protein: CASRGTGRTYEQYF.

This chain connects TRBV18 to TRBJ2-4; TRBD2 aligns across 9 bases. V lost 3 bases and J lost 7; bases outside the gene matches: 7. The CDR3 length is 15 residues. Per the germline V gene, CDR1 is KGHSH and CDR2 is LQKENI. The CDR3 nucleotides are TGTGCCAGCTCACCGATGTCCAGCGGGGGGAACATTCAGTACTTC. It codes for CASSPMSSGGNIQYF.